This T cell receptor beta chain was sequenced in a study of tumor and adjacent non-tumor tissue in lung cancer. This CDR3 has 14 amino acids. Germline V gene data show CDR1 as PRHDT and CDR2 as FYEKMQ (reference sequence). There are a few counts of this clonotype. Antigen: not known. The germline gene is not matched at one end of the junction; a read error may be the cause. Three rounds of nested PCR, following a modified ARM-PCR protocol, produced the TCRbeta library. One entry per CDR3 protein, called by TCRdb with MiXCR from the multiplex PCR reads. The table shows approximately 110,000 distinct CDR3 sequences, with 62% occurring only once. Study outcomes and limitations: Tumor tissue had significantly higher TCR diversity than normal lung.

RNA was extracted from bulk tissue without any cell sorting. More than 3 cm separated this lung sample from the edge of the tumor. Newly diagnosed lung cancer patients had thoracic surgery in China, August–late 2014, without prior chemotherapy. V and J are TRBV13 and TRBJ2-2; D is undetermined. What was sequenced was distant non-tumor lung tissue. The receptor's source is a man aged 55 to 70 with non-small cell lung cancer. The chain's CDR3 is CASGLLRNTGELFF. The CDR3 region has the DNA TGTGCCAGCGGCTTATTGCGTAACACCGGGGAGCTGTTTTTT.